This paragraph covers one T cell receptor (beta chain) sequence. This record comes from a study of blood T cell repertoires in COVID-19. The authors' processing: Nucleated cell number was recorded as an estimate derived from reference gene primer amplification. Repertoires were generated with immunoSEQ multiplex PCR, while TCRdb's copy carries only in-frame clones and drops some. The DNA was the basis for D and trimming; V, J and clone size are from that table. The sample includes tens of thousands of clones, 75% to 80% of them seen just once. The TCR sequence derives from a man aged 65 to 85 with COVID-19, enrolled during active disease. The sequenced sample was peripheral blood.

DNA of the CDR3: TGTGCCAGCAGCTGGGGTGGCACTAGTACCTACGAGCAGTACTTC. As protein: CASSWGGTSTYEQYF. This chain joins TRBV3-1 (or the pseudogene TRBV3-2) and TRBJ2-7; maybe TRBD2 (5 bases). CDR1 is LGHDT, CDR2 YNNKEL, per germline (reference sequence). Trimming stripped 5 bases from V and 2 bases from J, with 16 bases between. CDR3 length: 15 amino acids.